This passage covers 23 T cell receptor beta chains from one sample sequenced in a study of vaccination effects on CD4 cells after COVID-19. Before sequencing, viral peptide pools were used by the ViraFEST assay to expand antigen-specific CD4+ T cells. Following 10 days of culture, CD4+ T cells were isolated. Two doses of either BNT162b2 or mRNA-1273 were given to each participant. What these receptors recognize is not known. TCRdb's copy holds only in-frame clones and misses some; the assay was immunoSEQ multiplex PCR. The sample includes 57,000 or so clones, around 73% seen only once; the top ten take 1% to 1.5%. Sequenced material: CD4+ T cells from PBMCs cultured with HCoV-229E spike peptides, taken after COVID-19 vaccination. Receptors originate from a human donor who received a COVID-19 vaccine.

This chain connects TRBV20-1 to TRBJ2-1, with TRBD2 matching over 10 bases. Germline V gene sequence: CDR1 DFQATT, CDR2 SNEGSKA (reference sequence). V shed 3 bases, J shed 3 bases, and the junction held 8 bases outside the gene matches. The CDR3 extends over 16 amino acids. The CDR3 sequence is CSASKNSGGYYNEQFF. The CDR3 DNA sequence: TGCAGTGCTAGTAAGAATAGCGGGGGGTACTACAATGAGCAGTTCTTC.

J is TRBJ1-2 and V is TRBV28; D remains unclear. This CDR3 has 13 residues. CDR1 is MDHEN and CDR2 is SYDVKM in the germline V gene. Trimming took off 4 bases at V and 8 bases at J, with 14 bases between the two ends. The CDR3 nucleotides read TGTGCCAGCAGTTCCGACCTAATAACGGGCTACACCTTC. This gives the protein CASSSDLITGYTF.

The rearrangement uses TRBV7-2 and TRBJ1-2, with D possibly matching TRBD1 (5 bases). Germline lookup yields CDR1 SGHTA and CDR2 FQGNSA. The CDR3 consists of 16 residues. V was clipped by 6 bases and J by 1 base, with 18 bases between them. The CDR3 here is CASRGGLLDHNYGYTF. DNA for the CDR3: TGTGCCAGCAGGGGGGGGTTACTGGACCATAACTATGGCTACACCTTC.

The chain uses TRBV4-1 and TRBJ1-1; no definite D call. V was trimmed by 1 base and J by 3 bases, leaving 6 bases between them. The CDR3 is 13 amino acids. Germline V gene sequence: CDR1 MGHRA, CDR2 YSYEKL. The CDR3 sequence: CASSQVGDTEAFF. The CDR3 DNA follows: TGCGCCAGCAGCCAAGTTGGCGACACTGAAGCTTTCTTT.

The rearrangement links TRBV5-8 to TRBJ2-7, with a weak D call TRBD1 (5 bases). This CDR3 spans 14 amino acids. Germline-derived CDR1 and CDR2 are SGHTS and YDEGEE. V was cut by 7 bases and J by 3 bases, with 17 bases left in between. The CDR3 reads CASRTMPGNYEQYV. CDR3 DNA: TGTGCCAGCCGAACCATGCCAGGGAACTACGAGCAGTACGTC.

This clone was counted a single time. The chain recombines TRBV6-1 with TRBJ1-2; TRBD1 matches at 8 bases. The CDR3 sequence is 15 residues long. V lost 0 bases to trimming and J lost 3 bases; unmatched junction nucleotides: 3. Per the germline V gene, CDR1 is MNHNS and CDR2 is SASEGT. The CDR3 bases are TGTGCCAGCAGTGAAGCCGCAGGGGGCCACTATGGCTACACCTTC. Protein sequence: CASSEAAGGHYGYTF.

The CDR3 region has the DNA TGTGCCAGCTCAAGGACTAGCGGGGATGCCAAAAACATTCAGTACTTC. Translating it yields CASSRTSGDAKNIQYF. V gene TRBV18 combines with J gene TRBJ2-4; 12 bases map to TRBD2. Trimming at V came to 5 bases and at J to 1 base, leaving 3 bases not matched to a gene. Germline assignment: CDR1 KGHSH and CDR2 LQKENI. The CDR3 contains 16 residues.

The chain links TRBV9 to TRBJ2-5; D perhaps matches TRBD1 (5 bases). Germline loops: CDR1 SGDLS, CDR2 YYNGEE. V was trimmed by 0 bases and J by 5 bases, leaving 14 bases between them. CDR3 size: 15 residues. The CDR3 DNA follows: TGTGCCAGCAGCGTAGGCAAAGGGGTATTGGAGACCCAGTACTTC. It is translated as CASSVGKGVLETQYF.

V gene TRBV7-3 combines with J gene TRBJ2-5; possibly TRBD1 for D (7 bases). V was trimmed by 5 bases and J by 5 bases, leaving 12 bases between them. The CDR3 consists of 13 residues. The germline gives CDR1 SGHTA, CDR2 FQGTGA. The DNA of the CDR3 is TGTGCCAGCAGCCGTTCAGGGGGGGAGACCCAGTACTTC. Translating it yields CASSRSGGETQYF.

This clone has more than one count but fewer than ten. The rearrangement uses TRBV6-5 and TRBJ1-6, with a tentative D call TRBD1 (6 bases). V lost 6 bases to trimming and J lost 4 bases, with 13 bases between them. This CDR3 contains 15 residues. Germline CDR1 reads MNHEY; CDR2 reads SVGAGI. The CDR3 DNA sequence: TGTGCCAGCAGGCAACAGGGATCATATAATTCACCCCTCCACTTT. Its protein product is CASRQQGSYNSPLHF.

This clone was picked up a small number of times. The J gene is TRBJ1-5, the V gene TRBV7-8; weak D call: TRBD1 (6 bases). Germline CDR1 SGHVS, CDR2 FQNEAQ. This CDR3 region has 17 residues. With 4 bases removed from V and 4 bases from J, the gap between germline ends came to 20 bases. In DNA, the CDR3 is TGTGCCAGCAGCTCTCCCCCGGGACAAAAGACGAATCAGCCCCAGCATTTT. Protein: CASSSPPGQKTNQPQHF.

Only one count was recorded for this clone. This chain uses TRBV28 with TRBJ1-1; D not certain. The germline V gene encodes CDR1 MDHEN and CDR2 SYDVKM. Trimming pared 4 bases from V and 6 bases from J, leaving 12 bases between. There are 13 residues in the CDR3. The CDR3 DNA sequence: TGTGCCAGCAGTTCTAGGGTTCCCCCTGAAGCTTTCTTT. Its protein product is CASSSRVPPEAFF.

The rearrangement links TRBV24-1 to TRBJ2-2; 13 nucleotides align to TRBD2. V lost 9 bases and J lost 7; bases outside the gene matches: 4. Germline CDR1 and CDR2: KGHDR and SFDVKD. The CDR3 spans 14 residues. CDR3 in DNA: TGTGCCACCGGGACTAGCGGGGTGAACGGGGAGCTGTTTTTT. This sequence encodes CATGTSGVNGELFF.

This chain joins TRBV5-1 and TRBJ2-3; maybe TRBD1 (5 bases). With 4 bases removed from V and 5 bases from J, the gap between germline ends came to 20 bases. This CDR3 has 16 residues. Germline V gives CDR1 SGHRS, CDR2 YFSETQ. DNA for the CDR3: TGCGCCAGCAGCGCCGCGCAGGGTTTGAAACAAGATACGCAGTATTTT. It encodes CASSAAQGLKQDTQYF.

V is TRBV28 and J is TRBJ1-1, with unresolved D. Germline CDR1 MDHEN, CDR2 SYDVKM. Between the trimmed V and J ends, which lost 6 bases and 8 bases, there was a span of 19 bases. The CDR3 runs to 14 residues. CDR3 in amino acids: CASSSSGAAWEAFF. CDR3 sequence (DNA): TGTGCCAGCAGCTCCTCCGGAGCGGCTTGGGAAGCTTTCTTT.

This clone was seen more than once but under ten times. The chain carries TRBV5-1 and TRBJ1-1, with 7 bases identical to TRBD1. Germline assignment: CDR1 SGHRS and CDR2 YFSETQ. The J segment lost 3 bases and the V segment lost 0 bases, leaving 2 bases of the junction unmatched. The CDR3 runs 14 residues. The CDR3 loop is CASSLGQGHTEAFF. Here the CDR3 DNA reads TGCGCCAGCAGCTTGGGACAGGGTCACACTGAAGCTTTCTTT.

The chain has TRBV9 and TRBJ2-2; 8 bases match TRBD2. This CDR3 region has 16 residues. V lost 2 bases to trimming and J lost 0 bases; unmatched junction nucleotides: 3. Germline V CDR1 and CDR2: SGDLS, YYNGEE. CDR3 region: CASSVGAGANTGELFF. CDR3 nucleotides: TGTGCCAGCAGCGTGGGAGCGGGGGCGAACACCGGGGAGCTGTTTTTT.

The CDR3 loop is CAWSTGTKETQYF. The CDR3 DNA is TGTGCCTGGAGTACCGGGACAAAAGAGACCCAGTACTTC. The chain uses TRBV30 and TRBJ2-5; D might be TRBD1 (6 bases). The germline gives CDR1 GTSNPN, CDR2 SVGIG (reference sequence). The CDR3 runs to 13 residues. V was clipped by 2 bases and J by 3 bases, with 10 bases between them.

This clone has only a few counts. The rearrangement joins TRBV18 to TRBJ2-7; 7 positions agree with TRBD1. The CDR3 length is 13 residues. Trimming took 1 base from V and 6 from J; bases not matched to a gene: 3. Germline V lookup: CDR1 KGHSH, CDR2 LQKENI. This CDR3 reads CASSPQNRGEQYV. As DNA, the CDR3 is TGTGCCAGCTCACCACAGAACAGGGGCGAGCAGTACGTC.

This rearrangement joins TRBV5-4 to TRBJ2-1; 7 bases align to TRBD1. The CDR3 is made up of 14 amino acids. Trimming took 2 bases from V and 6 from J; bases not matched to a gene: 5. Germline CDR1 reads SGHNT; CDR2 reads YYREEE (reference sequence). The CDR3 DNA reads as TGTGCCAGCAGCTTCCCGGCAGGGGGCAATGAGCAGTTCTTC. This translates into CASSFPAGGNEQFF.

This chain links TRBV2 with TRBJ1-4; D call uncertain. V was shortened by 4 bases and J by 8 bases, with 8 bases between the two germline ends. This CDR3 has 12 amino acids. Germline-derived CDR1 and CDR2 are SNHLY and FYNNEI. The CDR3 spells CASSVGQEKLFF. The CDR3 DNA follows: TGTGCCAGCAGTGTAGGGCAGGAAAAACTGTTTTTT.

This clone has more than one count but fewer than ten. This rearrangement joins TRBV5-1 to TRBJ1-2; no reliable D call. With 0 bases removed from V and 4 bases from J, the gap between germline ends came to 4 bases. The germline V gene encodes CDR1 SGHRS and CDR2 YFSETQ. The length of the CDR3 is 12 residues. The CDR3 region is CASSLDTYGYTF. CDR3 in DNA: TGCGCCAGCAGCTTGGATACCTATGGCTACACCTTC.

The J gene is TRBJ2-7, the V gene TRBV7-3; D gene unclear. Trimming left V 5 bases short and J 0 bases short, with 14 bases between. Germline V gene lookup returns CDR1 SGHTA and CDR2 FQGTGA. CDR3 size: 15 residues. The CDR3 spells CASSPMKTYSYEQYV. CDR3 bases: TGTGCCAGCAGCCCTATGAAAACCTACTCCTACGAGCAGTACGTC.